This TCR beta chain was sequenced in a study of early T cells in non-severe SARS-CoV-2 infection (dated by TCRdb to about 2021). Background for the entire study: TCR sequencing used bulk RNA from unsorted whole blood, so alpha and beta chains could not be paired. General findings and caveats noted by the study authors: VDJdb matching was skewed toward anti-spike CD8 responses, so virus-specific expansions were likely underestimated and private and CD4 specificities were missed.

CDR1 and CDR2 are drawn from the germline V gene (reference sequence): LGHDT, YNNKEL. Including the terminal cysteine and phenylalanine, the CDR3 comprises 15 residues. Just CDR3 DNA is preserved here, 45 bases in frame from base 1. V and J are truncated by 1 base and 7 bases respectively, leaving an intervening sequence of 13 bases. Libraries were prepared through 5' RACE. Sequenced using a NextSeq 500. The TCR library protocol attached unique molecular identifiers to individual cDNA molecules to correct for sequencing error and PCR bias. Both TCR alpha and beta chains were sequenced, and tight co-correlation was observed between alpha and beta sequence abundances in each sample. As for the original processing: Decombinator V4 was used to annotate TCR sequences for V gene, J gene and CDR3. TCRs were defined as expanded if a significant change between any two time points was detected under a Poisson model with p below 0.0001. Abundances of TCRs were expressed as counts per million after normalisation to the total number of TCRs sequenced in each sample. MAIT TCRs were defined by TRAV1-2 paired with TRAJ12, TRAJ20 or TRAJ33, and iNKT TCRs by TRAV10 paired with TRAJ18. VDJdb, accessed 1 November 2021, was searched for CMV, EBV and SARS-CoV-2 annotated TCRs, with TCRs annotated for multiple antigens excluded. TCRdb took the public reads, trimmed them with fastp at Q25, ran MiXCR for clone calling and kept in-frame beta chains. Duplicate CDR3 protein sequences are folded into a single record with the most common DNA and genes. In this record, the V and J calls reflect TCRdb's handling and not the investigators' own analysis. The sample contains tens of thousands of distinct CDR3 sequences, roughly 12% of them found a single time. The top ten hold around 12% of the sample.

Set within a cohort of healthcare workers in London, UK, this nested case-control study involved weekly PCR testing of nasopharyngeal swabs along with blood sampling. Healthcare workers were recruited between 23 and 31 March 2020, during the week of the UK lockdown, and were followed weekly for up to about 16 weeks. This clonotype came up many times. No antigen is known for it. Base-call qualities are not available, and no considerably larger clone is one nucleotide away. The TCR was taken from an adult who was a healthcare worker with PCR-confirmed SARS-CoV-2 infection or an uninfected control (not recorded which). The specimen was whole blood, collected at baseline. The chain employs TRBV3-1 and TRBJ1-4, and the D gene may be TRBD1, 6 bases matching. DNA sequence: TGTGCCAGCAGCCAAGGCAGGGGCGCGCTTGAAAAACTGTTTTTT. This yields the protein CASSQGRGALEKLFF.